The source of this T cell receptor beta chain is a study of blood T cell repertoires in COVID-19. Across the whole study: In each case, the material was cDNA or gDNA derived from T cells, B-cell-depleted T cells, or PBMCs.

V dropped 1 base and J dropped 7 bases, with 8 bases sitting between them. This CDR3 has 13 amino acids. Per germline, CDR1 LNHDA and CDR2 SQIVND (reference sequence). Method: immunoSEQ multiplex PCR; TCRdb's copy keeps in-frame clones and lacks some. This sample has approximately 140,000 clones; roughly 90% occur once, and the top ten carry under 12%. The sequencing sample was made of peripheral blood. The chain has TRBV19 and TRBJ2-1, with a tentative D call TRBD1 (5 bases). This clonotype originated in a man aged 50-59 years with active or convalescent COVID-19. The CDR3 loop is CASSIGRGNEQFF. CDR3 bases: TGTGCCAGTAGTATAGGTAGGGGAAATGAGCAGTTCTTC.